These 24 T cell receptor beta chains came from one sample sequenced in a study of OX40 agonist ivuxolimab in advanced cancers. Assay used: immunoSEQ multiplex PCR; TCRdb lists only in-frame clones, some missing. Found here are around 79,000 clones, 90% to 95% of them singletons; the top ten hold roughly 2%. This sample comprised CD4+ or CD8+ T cells sorted from blood, obtained in a trial of the OX40 agonist ivuxolimab. These receptor sequences come from an adult with an advanced solid tumor such as melanoma, head and neck, liver or kidney cancer.

V and J are TRBV19 and TRBJ1-1; the match to TRBD1 covers 9 bases. The CDR3 has 14 amino acids. CDR1 LNHDA and CDR2 SQIVND come from the germline V gene (reference sequence). Unmatched junction bases numbered 6, after V lost 6 bases and J lost 4 bases. CDR3 sequence: CASRTTGGGTEAFF. The DNA of the CDR3 is TGTGCCAGTAGAACGACAGGGGGAGGCACTGAAGCTTTCTTT.

This clone has a handful of counts. This chain links TRBV19 with TRBJ1-4; D is ambiguous. This CDR3 is built from 15 residues. V gave up 5 bases and J gave up 5 bases, with 15 bases separating them. Germline values: CDR1 LNHDA, CDR2 SQIVND (reference sequence). This chain's CDR3 is CASSFPRKENEKLFF. CDR3 bases: TGTGCCAGTAGTTTTCCACGTAAGGAAAATGAAAAACTGTTTTTT.

The chain combines TRBV5-4 with TRBJ2-5; D is uncertain. The CDR3 extends over 15 amino acids. V was cut by 4 bases and J by 4 bases, with 17 bases left in between. Germline V lookup: CDR1 SGHNT, CDR2 YYREEE (reference sequence). The CDR3 reads CASSTDNGPLETQYF. The CDR3 DNA follows: TGTGCCAGCAGCACCGACAATGGACCGCTAGAGACCCAGTACTTC.

The chain carries TRBV19 and TRBJ2-1; D not certain. Trimming removed 5 bases at V and 4 bases at J, with 12 bases between. The CDR3 has 14 amino acids. Per germline, CDR1 LNHDA and CDR2 SQIVND (reference sequence). The CDR3 here is CASSGRTQYNEQFF. For the CDR3, the DNA is TGTGCCAGTAGTGGGCGGACCCAATACAATGAGCAGTTCTTC.

The gene calls are TRBV6-6 and TRBJ1-1; D might be TRBD1 (5 bases). Trimming removed 8 bases from V and 1 base from J, with 17 bases in between. The CDR3 spans 15 residues. Germline CDR1 and CDR2: MNHNY and SVGAGI (reference sequence). CDR3 sequence (DNA): TGTGCCAGCCAGGACATGGGCCGACCGAACACTGAAGCTTTCTTT. Translation gives CASQDMGRPNTEAFF.

The DNA of the CDR3 is TGTGCCAGCTCGGGCGACTATGGCTACACCTTC. Amino acids: CASSGDYGYTF. The rearrangement uses TRBV18 and TRBJ1-2, with D unclear. The CDR3 loop spans 11 amino acids. The V end was cut by 6 bases, the J end by 3 bases, with 5 bases between. Per the germline V gene, CDR1 is KGHSH and CDR2 is LQKENI.

The chain combines TRBV28 with TRBJ1-2, with a possible D match to TRBD1 (6 bases). V was trimmed by 5 bases and J by 8 bases, leaving 15 bases between them. CDR1 is MDHEN and CDR2 is SYDVKM in the germline V gene. The CDR3 has 13 residues. Written as DNA, the CDR3 is TGTGCCAGCAGTACCACGGACAGAAGAGGCTACACCTTC. It is translated as CASSTTDRRGYTF.

The chain is built from TRBV6-6 and TRBJ1-1; D is unclear. V lost 6 bases to trimming and J lost 4 bases, with 15 bases between them. The CDR3 consists of 14 residues. Germline V lookup: CDR1 MNHNY, CDR2 SVGAGI (reference sequence). DNA of the CDR3: TGTGCCAGCAGCCAGCTCTCAGAAGCCACTGAAGCTTTCTTT. Residues: CASSQLSEATEAFF.

In nucleotides, the CDR3 is TGCGCCAGCAGCTATGGAGGGACAGGAAAGACTGAAGCTTTCTTT. Translating gives CASSYGGTGKTEAFF. The gene calls are TRBV5-1 and TRBJ1-1; TRBD1 agrees at 8 bases. Trimming removed 3 bases from V and 5 bases from J; junction bases left unmatched: 9. The V gene's germline CDR1 is SGHRS and CDR2 YFSETQ. CDR3 length: 15 amino acids.

This clone has a single count. This chain joins TRBV11-2 and TRBJ2-5; D is tentatively TRBD1 or TRBD2 (6 bases each). The germline V and J ends were trimmed by 3 bases and 0 bases, with 17 bases remaining between them. The V gene's germline CDR1 is SGHAT and CDR2 FQNNGV. This CDR3 region has 17 residues. The CDR3 bases are TGTGCCAGCAGCTTGGGGCGGGGCAGGGGAGACCAAGAGACCCAGTACTTC. This encodes CASSLGRGRGDQETQYF.

This clone showed up just a few times. The chain carries TRBV30 and TRBJ1-1, with 7 bases aligning to TRBD1. The CDR3 is 13 amino acids. The germline gives CDR1 GTSNPN, CDR2 SVGIG (reference sequence). V lost 3 bases and J lost 5; bases outside the gene matches: 6. The CDR3 DNA follows: TGTGCCTGGAGGCGACAGGGAATGACTGAAGCTTTCTTT. Translation gives CAWRRQGMTEAFF.

This chain connects TRBV9 to TRBJ2-7, with D possibly being TRBD2 (6 bases). V was trimmed by 0 bases and J by 0 bases, leaving 13 bases between them. Germline-derived CDR1 and CDR2 are SGDLS and YYNGEE. The CDR3 consists of 16 residues. The CDR3 bases are TGTGCCAGCAGCGTAGGTGGGCGGGAAGGCTCCTACGAGCAGTACTTC. It specifies CASSVGGREGSYEQYF.

This chain links TRBV19 with TRBJ1-5; possibly TRBD1 for D (5 bases). V lost 10 bases to trimming and J lost 5 bases, with 15 bases between them. Germline V CDR1 and CDR2: LNHDA, SQIVND (reference sequence). This CDR3 spans 13 amino acids. CDR3: CATTGKGHQPQHF. The CDR3 DNA reads as TGTGCCACCACGGGGAAGGGACATCAGCCCCAGCATTTT.

The V and J genes are TRBV29-1 and TRBJ2-7, with D maybe TRBD2 (5 bases). Per germline, CDR1 SQVTM and CDR2 ANQGSEA. Deletions cut 7 bases from V and 0 bases from J, with 13 bases between. CDR3 length: 13 residues. The CDR3 loop reads CSGKSGSSYEQYF. CDR3 DNA: TGCAGCGGGAAAAGCGGCAGCTCCTACGAGCAGTACTTC.

This sequence joins TRBV2 and TRBJ2-5; D may be TRBD1 (5 bases). Per the germline V gene, CDR1 is SNHLY and CDR2 is FYNNEI. The V end lost 6 bases, the J end lost 8 bases, and 16 bases lay between the germline ends. The CDR3 has 13 amino acids. CDR3 amino acids: CASSPSGQGTQYF. DNA of the CDR3: TGTGCCAGCAGCCCTTCTGGCCAGGGCACCCAGTACTTC. The full variable domain, rest sourced from reference TRBV2 and TRBJ2-5, is EPEVTQTPSHQVTQMGQEVILRCVPISNHLYFYWYRQILGQKVEFLVSFYNNEISEKSEIFDDQFSVERPDGSNFTLKIRSTKLEDSAMYFCASSPSGQGTQYFGPGTRLLVL.

The CDR3 is CASSFIRQSSYEQYF. In DNA form, the CDR3 reads TGTGCCAGCAGCTTCATCCGACAGAGCTCCTACGAGCAGTACTTC. The rearrangement links TRBV11-2 to TRBJ2-5; a weak D match, TRBD1 (5 bases). Near its end, the DNA agrees better with TRBJ2-7, so the J call may be wrong. CDR3 size: 15 residues. CDR1 and CDR2 (germline): SGHAT, FQNNGV.

J is TRBJ2-3 and V is TRBV5-6; perhaps TRBD2 as D (6 bases). Germline V lookup: CDR1 SGHDT, CDR2 YYEEEE. The CDR3 spans 14 residues. The V gene lost 4 bases and the J gene lost 3 bases, with 12 bases spanning the gap. This CDR3 is CASSGGSLTDTQYF. Here the CDR3 DNA reads TGTGCCAGCAGCGGGGGGTCCCTTACAGATACGCAGTATTTT.

This rearrangement joins TRBV6-5 to TRBJ2-2; weak D call: TRBD1 (6 bases). Germline V lookup: CDR1 MNHEY, CDR2 SVGAGI. The CDR3 runs 12 residues. V dropped 11 bases and J dropped 4 bases, with 11 bases sitting between them. CDR3 DNA: TGTGCCGCAGGACAGATCACCGGGGAGCTGTTTTTT. Translated: CAAGQITGELFF.

The V and J genes are TRBV5-3 and TRBJ2-5; D is perhaps TRBD1 or TRBD2 (5 bases each). TRBV5-3 is given ORF status, its function remaining uncertain. The CDR3 has 13 residues. The V gene lost 4 bases and the J gene lost 9 bases, with 16 bases spanning the gap. The DNA for the CDR3 is TGTGCCAGAAGCCGGGACCACAGCTGGTCCCAGTACTTC. Translation: CARSRDHSWSQYF.

The chain carries TRBV28 and TRBJ2-2, with 9 bases matching TRBD1. Trimming cost V 6 bases and J 8 bases; bases outside gene matches: 7. Germline V CDR1 and CDR2: MDHEN, SYDVKM. This CDR3 has 14 residues. CDR3 protein: CASRPGQGAGELFF. As DNA, the CDR3 is TGTGCCAGCAGACCGGGACAGGGTGCAGGGGAGCTGTTTTTT.

The V gene is TRBV19, the J gene TRBJ1-1, with TRBD1 matching 8 bases. CDR3 length: 14 amino acids. Germline values: CDR1 LNHDA, CDR2 SQIVND (reference sequence). J was trimmed by 4 bases and V by 7 bases; bases with no gene match: 8. The DNA for the CDR3 is TGTGCCAGTAAGTTGAATACAGGGGGCACTGAAGCTTTCTTT. Encoded protein: CASKLNTGGTEAFF.

In its sample, this clone was seen once. The V call is TRBV5-6, the J call TRBJ2-1; 11 bases line up with TRBD2. Germline assignment: CDR1 SGHDT and CDR2 YYEEEE. Trimming removed 0 bases from V and 12 bases from J; junction bases left unmatched: 2. This CDR3 spans 13 amino acids. CDR3 region: CASSLGLAGGQFF. DNA for the CDR3: TGTGCCAGCAGCTTGGGGCTAGCGGGAGGGCAGTTCTTC.

The gene calls are TRBV28 and TRBJ2-7; D is possibly TRBD1 (5 bases). The ends were cut back, 6 bases at V and 3 bases at J, with 9 bases in the middle. From germline, CDR1 is MDHEN and CDR2 SYDVKM. The CDR3 runs to 12 residues. The CDR3 nucleotides are TGTGCCAGCAGGACAGAAGTCTACGAGCAGTACTTC. This codes for CASRTEVYEQYF. The whole variable domain, remainder taken from reference TRBV28 and TRBJ2-7, is DVKVTQSSRYLVKRTGEKVFLECVQDMDHENMFWYRQDPGLGLRLIYFSYDVKMKEKGDIPEGYSVSREKKERFSLILESASTNQTSMYLCASRTEVYEQYFGPGTRLTVT.

The genes are TRBV27 and TRBJ2-5; D unclear. TRBJ2-7 explains the end of the DNA better; the J call may be wrong. The length of the CDR3 is 15 residues. The germline V gene encodes CDR1 MNHEY and CDR2 SMNVEV (reference sequence). The CDR3, as DNA: TGTGCCAGCAGTTTTAAGGCGGACCGCTCCTACGAGCAGTACTTC. It encodes CASSFKADRSYEQYF.